The clone carrying this TCR beta chain was detected a few times. Its target is unknown. The sample comes from a study of T cells after yellow fever vaccination. TCRdb reprocessed the 5' RACE reads via MiXCR and lists one record per CDR3 protein. This sample has 340,000 or so distinct CDR3 sequences, with around an eighth found just once. Study-wide results and limits: Subsequent booster samples again held most clones from primary vaccination (around 96% CD4, about 90% CD8). The presence of abundant clonotypes contaminating from the bulk population was possible in FACS-sorted repertoires.

V lost 5 bases and J 1 base, leaving 18 bases between the germline ends. The CDR3 has 15 amino acids. Germline lookup yields CDR1 DFQATT and CDR2 SNEGSKA (reference sequence). The sequencing here drew on CD4+ T cells sorted from PBMCs, taken 15 days after the yellow fever booster vaccination. The TCR sequence derives from a man aged 18-30 years who received the YFV17D yellow fever vaccine. V usage is TRBV20-1 and J usage is TRBJ2-7; D is ambiguous. CDR3 sequence: CSAATPNDRSYEQYF. For the CDR3, the DNA is TGCAGTGCTGCTACACCGAACGATCGGTCCTACGAGCAGTACTTC.